This T cell receptor beta chain comes out of a study of OX40 agonist ivuxolimab in advanced cancers. At the level of the study: Checkpoint inhibitors had been given previously to approximately 41% of patients. A partial response was reached by three patients: one with hepatocellular carcinoma and two with cutaneous melanoma. Findings and caveats of the study: Clonal expansion by week 6 occurred in CD4+ and CD8+ blood T cells (at 0.1 to 3.0 mg/kg).

Sequenced by immunoSEQ multiplex PCR; TCRdb stores in-frame clones only, minus some. The sample includes tens of thousands of clones, approximately 90% of them seen just once. The CDR3 extends over 15 amino acids. Trimming removed 5 bases at V and 2 bases at J, with 12 bases between. Germline V CDR1 and CDR2: PRHDT, FYEKMQ (reference sequence). About this clone: What it binds is not known.

This specimen was CD4+ or CD8+ T cells sorted from blood, taken in a trial of the OX40 agonist ivuxolimab. This receptor was identified in an adult with an advanced solid tumor such as melanoma, head and neck, liver or kidney cancer. This rearrangement joins TRBV13 to TRBJ2-2; weak D call: TRBD2 (6 bases). The CDR3 DNA reads TGTGCCAGCAGCCCACCGGGACTTAACACCGGGGAGCTGTTTTTT. Protein product: CASSPPGLNTGELFF. Combining the CDR3 with reference TRBV13 and TRBJ2-2 gives the whole variable domain AAGVIQSPRHLIKEKRETATLKCYPIPRHDTVYWYQQGPGQDPQFLISFYEKMQSDKGSIPDRFSAQQFSDYHSELNMSSLELGDSALYFCASSPPGLNTGELFFGEGSRLTVL.